Listed below are T cell receptor beta chains from one sample, sequenced in a study of technical replicates of blood from a handful of donors. TCRdb keeps only in-frame clones here, not all; method: immunoSEQ multiplex PCR. The data contain 80,000 to 100,000 clones, 95% to 97% of them seen just once; the ten biggest clones take up approximately 0.33%. Sequencing was done on a sample of T cells isolated from PBMCs. Source of these receptors: a human donor in good health. Both conserved end residues are part of each CDR3. Each record gives: J gene, clone size, D gene, V gene, CDR3 DNA, CDR3 protein. D genes are given only for firm matches. Part of the rows lack a size; the others show once, few, many or a class for expanded clones.

j_gene: TRBJ1-2; abundance: .; d_gene: .; v_gene: TRBV30; CDR3nt: TGTGCCTGGAGTACGACTCTTATCTATGGCTACACCTTC; CDR3aa: CAWSTTLIYGYTF
j_gene: TRBJ2-2; abundance: .; d_gene: TRBD2; v_gene: TRBV9; CDR3nt: TGTGCCAGCAGCCCCCCGTCCCCTCTGACTATAGCGGGTAACACCGGGGAGCTGTTTTTT; CDR3aa: CASSPPSPLTIAGNTGELFF
j_gene: TRBJ1-2; abundance: .; d_gene: TRBD1; v_gene: TRBV6-6; CDR3nt: TGTGCCAGCAGCTCACAGGGGGCCTCTGGCTACACCTTC; CDR3aa: CASSSQGASGYTF
j_gene: TRBJ1-5; abundance: .; d_gene: .; v_gene: TRBV25-1; CDR3nt: TGTGCCAGCAGTGGGCCAGGGGGCAATCAGCCCCAGCATTTT; CDR3aa: CASSGPGGNQPQHF
j_gene: TRBJ2-6; abundance: .; d_gene: TRBD1; v_gene: TRBV2; CDR3nt: TGTGCCAGCAGTGAAGTATGGGACAGGGGTTCTGGGGCCAACGTCCTGACTTTC; CDR3aa: CASSEVWDRGSGANVLTF
j_gene: TRBJ2-1; abundance: once; d_gene: .; v_gene: TRBV19; CDR3nt: TGTGCCAGTAGTATAGATTCATTCGAGCAGTTCTTC; CDR3aa: CASSIDSFEQFF
j_gene: TRBJ2-7; abundance: .; d_gene: TRBD2; v_gene: TRBV30; CDR3nt: TGTGCCTGGAGTGTACCCACTAGCGGGACCTCCTACGAGCAGTACTTC; CDR3aa: CAWSVPTSGTSYEQYF
j_gene: TRBJ1-1; abundance: .; d_gene: .; v_gene: TRBV7-2; CDR3nt: TGTGCCAGCAGCTTAAGCCCTTGGACACCTGAAGCTTTCTTT; CDR3aa: CASSLSPWTPEAFF
j_gene: TRBJ2-1; abundance: once; d_gene: TRBD2; v_gene: TRBV4-3; CDR3nt: TGCGCCAGCAGCCAGGGACTAGCGTTTTCCTACAATGAGCAGTTCTTC; CDR3aa: CASSQGLAFSYNEQFF
j_gene: TRBJ1-3; abundance: .; d_gene: .; v_gene: TRBV2; CDR3nt: TGTGCCAGCAGTGACCGGGAGAACACCATATATTTT; CDR3aa: CASSDRENTIYF
j_gene: TRBJ2-2; abundance: .; d_gene: .; v_gene: TRBV29-1; CDR3nt: TGCAGCGTTGAAGTCGCAGGGAACACCGGGGAGCTGTTTTTT; CDR3aa: CSVEVAGNTGELFF
j_gene: TRBJ2-7; abundance: .; d_gene: TRBD2; v_gene: TRBV15; CDR3nt: TGTGCCACCAGCACACAACCGACTAGCGGCTACGAGCAGTACTTC; CDR3aa: CATSTQPTSGYEQYF
j_gene: TRBJ1-5; abundance: .; d_gene: .; v_gene: TRBV10-3; CDR3nt: TGTGCCATCAGTGAACGTTTGGGCCTCCACGCCCAGCATTTT; CDR3aa: CAISERLGLHAQHF
j_gene: TRBJ2-5; abundance: .; d_gene: .; v_gene: TRBV9; CDR3nt: TGTGCCAGCAGCGAGAGCTTTCCGGGGGGCAAAGAGACCCAGTACTTC; CDR3aa: CASSESFPGGKETQYF
j_gene: TRBJ2-7; abundance: .; d_gene: TRBD2; v_gene: TRBV5-4; CDR3nt: TGTGCCAGCAGCACCGGGACTAGATCTCCCTACGAGCAGTACTTC; CDR3aa: CASSTGTRSPYEQYF
j_gene: TRBJ1-1; abundance: .; d_gene: TRBD1; v_gene: TRBV6-6; CDR3nt: TGTGCCAGCAGTTCCCCGGGACAGGGGGGCACTGAAGCTTTCTTT; CDR3aa: CASSSPGQGGTEAFF
j_gene: TRBJ2-7; abundance: .; d_gene: .; v_gene: TRBV2; CDR3nt: TGTGCCAGCGGTCTAGCGAGAGGCGACGAGCAGTACTTC; CDR3aa: CASGLARGDEQYF
j_gene: TRBJ2-7; abundance: few; d_gene: .; v_gene: TRBV5-4; CDR3nt: TGTGCCAGCGGCAACTCCTACGAGCAGTACTTC; CDR3aa: CASGNSYEQYF
j_gene: TRBJ1-2; abundance: .; d_gene: .; v_gene: TRBV7-3; CDR3nt: TGTGCCAGCAGCTCCTTGGGGGGAATGGACTATGGCTACACCTTC; CDR3aa: CASSSLGGMDYGYTF
j_gene: TRBJ2-3; abundance: .; d_gene: .; v_gene: TRBV30; CDR3nt: TGTGCCTGGAGTGTATCCAGGGGATCAGATACGCAGTATTTT; CDR3aa: CAWSVSRGSDTQYF
j_gene: TRBJ2-5; abundance: .; d_gene: TRBD1; v_gene: TRBV2; CDR3nt: TGTGCCAGCAGTACACTATGGACAGGGGGGCAAGAGACCCAGTACTTC; CDR3aa: CASSTLWTGGQETQYF
j_gene: TRBJ2-1; abundance: .; d_gene: .; v_gene: TRBV9; CDR3nt: TGTGCCAGCAGCCTGGGGGCAGGTAATGAGCAGTTCTTC; CDR3aa: CASSLGAGNEQFF
j_gene: TRBJ2-3; abundance: .; d_gene: TRBD2; v_gene: TRBV27; CDR3nt: TGTGCCAGCACCCTCTTCGGACTAGCGGGGGGTTCTAGCACAGATACGCAGTATTTT; CDR3aa: CASTLFGLAGGSSTDTQYF
j_gene: TRBJ1-5; abundance: .; d_gene: TRBD1; v_gene: TRBV6-6; CDR3nt: TGTGCCAGCGATGAGGGGGACAGGGTTCGGTTGCCCCAGCATTTT; CDR3aa: CASDEGDRVRLPQHF
j_gene: TRBJ2-5; abundance: .; d_gene: TRBD2; v_gene: TRBV30; CDR3nt: TGTGCCTGGAGTGTACATAGGACTAGCGGGACCAGGAACCAAGAGACCCAGTACTTC; CDR3aa: CAWSVHRTSGTRNQETQYF
j_gene: TRBJ1-5; abundance: .; d_gene: .; v_gene: TRBV28; CDR3nt: TGTGCCAGCAGCCTCATGAGGGGGACCGGGAGCAATCAGCCCCAGCATTTT; CDR3aa: CASSLMRGTGSNQPQHF
j_gene: TRBJ2-1; abundance: .; d_gene: TRBD1; v_gene: TRBV9; CDR3nt: TGTGCCAGCACGGGACAGGGGGCGAATGAGCAGTTCTTC; CDR3aa: CASTGQGANEQFF
j_gene: TRBJ2-7; abundance: .; d_gene: TRBD1; v_gene: TRBV7-2; CDR3nt: TGTGCCAGCAGTATTAGGACAGGGCTTTCCTACGAGCAGTACTTC; CDR3aa: CASSIRTGLSYEQYF
j_gene: TRBJ2-1; abundance: .; d_gene: TRBD2; v_gene: TRBV30; CDR3nt: TGTGCCTGGGGGCGGGAGGGCCGCAGTGAGCAGTTCTTC; CDR3aa: CAWGREGRSEQFF
j_gene: TRBJ2-7; abundance: .; d_gene: TRBD1; v_gene: TRBV27; CDR3nt: TGTGCCAGCAGTCCACAGGGGTGGAGCGAGCAGTACTTC; CDR3aa: CASSPQGWSEQYF
j_gene: TRBJ1-2; abundance: .; d_gene: .; v_gene: TRBV6-5; CDR3nt: TGTGCCAGCAGTTACTCACCAGGTTTGGCCACCTTC; CDR3aa: CASSYSPGLATF
j_gene: TRBJ2-5; abundance: .; d_gene: TRBD1; v_gene: TRBV7-8; CDR3nt: TGTGCCAGCAGCTTATCAGGGGGCACGGAGACCCAGTACTTC; CDR3aa: CASSLSGGTETQYF
j_gene: TRBJ2-5; abundance: .; d_gene: TRBD1; v_gene: TRBV7-9; CDR3nt: TGTGCCAGCAGCAGCAGGGGGCCGCTGTTACAAGAGACCCAGTACTTC; CDR3aa: CASSSRGPLLQETQYF
j_gene: TRBJ2-7; abundance: .; d_gene: .; v_gene: TRBV4-2; CDR3nt: TGTGCCAGCAGCCAAGTGTACTCCTACGAGCAGTACTTC; CDR3aa: CASSQVYSYEQYF
j_gene: TRBJ2-7; abundance: .; d_gene: .; v_gene: TRBV6-6; CDR3nt: TGTGCCAGCAGTTACCTTCTCCAGGGGGAGGAAGACGAGCAGTACTTC; CDR3aa: CASSYLLQGEEDEQYF
j_gene: TRBJ2-6; abundance: .; d_gene: .; v_gene: TRBV5-1; CDR3nt: TGCGCCAGCAGCTTGGGCAGGGTGTATGGGGCCAACGTCCTGACTTTC; CDR3aa: CASSLGRVYGANVLTF
j_gene: TRBJ1-3; abundance: .; d_gene: .; v_gene: TRBV29-1; CDR3nt: TGCAGCGTTGAATACGGGAACACCATATATTTT; CDR3aa: CSVEYGNTIYF
j_gene: TRBJ1-4; abundance: .; d_gene: TRBD1; v_gene: TRBV18; CDR3nt: TGTGCCAGCTCACCACCGAGGACAGGGGCCAATGAAAAACTGTTTTTT; CDR3aa: CASSPPRTGANEKLFF
j_gene: TRBJ2-7; abundance: .; d_gene: .; v_gene: TRBV7-8; CDR3nt: TGTGCCAGCAGCTTAGTGGTTTCGGGCTACGAGCAGTACTTC; CDR3aa: CASSLVVSGYEQYF
j_gene: TRBJ1-2; abundance: .; d_gene: .; v_gene: TRBV5-4; CDR3nt: TGTGCCAGCAGCTGGGGGGGGCGAGATATCCGAGGCTACACCTTC; CDR3aa: CASSWGGRDIRGYTF
j_gene: TRBJ1-2; abundance: .; d_gene: TRBD1; v_gene: TRBV5-1; CDR3nt: TGCGCCAGCAGGGCAGGGGGAGAGGACGGCTACACCTTC; CDR3aa: CASRAGGEDGYTF
j_gene: TRBJ2-4; abundance: .; d_gene: TRBD1; v_gene: TRBV27; CDR3nt: TGTGCCAGCAGTTCGACAGGGTACATAACCAAAAACATTCAGTACTTC; CDR3aa: CASSSTGYITKNIQYF
j_gene: TRBJ2-7; abundance: .; d_gene: .; v_gene: TRBV10-3; CDR3nt: TGTGCCATCAGTGGTATGCTGGACATCTCCTACGAGCAGTACTTC; CDR3aa: CAISGMLDISYEQYF
j_gene: TRBJ1-1; abundance: .; d_gene: .; v_gene: TRBV9; CDR3nt: TGTGCCAGCGGACTTGGGATGAACACTGAAGCTTTCTTT; CDR3aa: CASGLGMNTEAFF
j_gene: TRBJ2-1; abundance: .; d_gene: TRBD2; v_gene: TRBV28; CDR3nt: TGTGCCAGCAGGCAGGGACTAGCGGGAGGGCCTTCCTACAATGAGCAGTTCTTC; CDR3aa: CASRQGLAGGPSYNEQFF
j_gene: TRBJ2-3; abundance: .; d_gene: .; v_gene: TRBV7-2; CDR3nt: TGTGCCAGCAGTGTATTTAGCGGTGCTAGCACAGATACGCAGTATTTT; CDR3aa: CASSVFSGASTDTQYF
j_gene: TRBJ2-7; abundance: .; d_gene: TRBD1; v_gene: TRBV27; CDR3nt: TGTGCCAGCAGTTCATTATACAGGGGGCCTTCCTACGAGCAGTACTTC; CDR3aa: CASSSLYRGPSYEQYF
j_gene: TRBJ2-1; abundance: .; d_gene: .; v_gene: TRBV5-4; CDR3nt: TGTGCCAGCAGCTTGGGGGGCGGGAAAGGATCCTACAATGAGCAGTTCTTC; CDR3aa: CASSLGGGKGSYNEQFF
j_gene: TRBJ1-5; abundance: .; d_gene: TRBD1; v_gene: TRBV30; CDR3nt: TGTGCCTGGAGTGGCAGGGGGAAACTAAATCAGCCCCAGCATTTT; CDR3aa: CAWSGRGKLNQPQHF
j_gene: TRBJ1-4; abundance: .; d_gene: TRBD1; v_gene: TRBV28; CDR3nt: TGTGCCAGCAGTTGGACAGGGGGCGTGATTGAAAAACTGTTTTTT; CDR3aa: CASSWTGGVIEKLFF
j_gene: TRBJ1-2; abundance: few; d_gene: TRBD1; v_gene: TRBV4-1; CDR3nt: TGCGCCAGCAGCCAAGGGGACAGTAACTCCTATGGCTACACCTTC; CDR3aa: CASSQGDSNSYGYTF
j_gene: TRBJ1-2; abundance: .; d_gene: TRBD1; v_gene: TRBV27; CDR3nt: TGTGCCAGCAGTCAACAGGGGGCTTGGGATGGCTACACCTTC; CDR3aa: CASSQQGAWDGYTF
j_gene: TRBJ2-7; abundance: .; d_gene: .; v_gene: TRBV7-7; CDR3nt: TGTGCCAGCAGCACCAACTTGGAGGGCGAGCAGTACTTC; CDR3aa: CASSTNLEGEQYF
j_gene: TRBJ2-2; abundance: .; d_gene: .; v_gene: TRBV19; CDR3nt: TGTGCCAGTAGGTACTCAAACACCGGGGAGCTGTTTTTT; CDR3aa: CASRYSNTGELFF
j_gene: TRBJ2-2; abundance: .; d_gene: TRBD1; v_gene: TRBV4-2; CDR3nt: TGTGCCAGCAGCCAAAATCTACAGGGGGCTGGCGGGGAGCTGTTTTTT; CDR3aa: CASSQNLQGAGGELFF
j_gene: TRBJ1-4; abundance: .; d_gene: .; v_gene: TRBV18; CDR3nt: TGTGCCAGCTCACGTCTAGTCGCTAATGAAAAACTGTTTTTT; CDR3aa: CASSRLVANEKLFF
j_gene: TRBJ2-2; abundance: .; d_gene: .; v_gene: TRBV12-5; CDR3nt: TGTGCTAGTGGTTTGGTATTGGGCGGGAAAACCGGGGAGCTGTTTTTT; CDR3aa: CASGLVLGGKTGELFF
j_gene: TRBJ1-2; abundance: .; d_gene: .; v_gene: TRBV14; CDR3nt: TGTGCCAGCAGCCAAGTCCGGGGGGCTGGCTACACCTTC; CDR3aa: CASSQVRGAGYTF
j_gene: TRBJ2-6; abundance: .; d_gene: TRBD1; v_gene: TRBV29-1; CDR3nt: TGCAGCGTCTACAGGGGATCTGGGGCCAACGTCCTGACTTTC; CDR3aa: CSVYRGSGANVLTF
j_gene: TRBJ2-5; abundance: .; d_gene: .; v_gene: TRBV19; CDR3nt: TGTGCCAGTACCTATGGGGAGGAGCAGTACTTC; CDR3aa: CASTYGEEQYF